A single sample is the source of the 17 T cell receptor beta chains below, sequenced in a study of early T cells in non-severe SARS-CoV-2 infection. Via MiXCR, TCRdb re-called the 5' RACE reads, giving one row per CDR3 protein. Here the sample spans approximately 83,000 distinct CDR3 sequences, over 13% being singletons. Sequencing input: whole blood. Every receptor here comes from an adult who was a healthcare worker with PCR-confirmed SARS-CoV-2 infection or an uninfected control (not recorded which).

As to this clonotype: This may come from a read error, since a much larger clone is one base off. The chain links TRBV20-1 to TRBJ1-2, with D uncertain. CDR3 length equals 12 residues. From germline, CDR1 is DFQATT and CDR2 SNEGSKA (reference sequence). CDR3 residues: CSASIGLYGHTF. The CDR3 bases are TGCAGTGCTAGTATAGGGCTTTATGGCCACACCTTC.

This clonotype was seen only a few times. The chain couples TRBV19 to TRBJ2-1; D is ambiguous. The germline gives CDR1 LNHDA, CDR2 SQIVND (reference sequence). This CDR3 is 14 amino acids long. V lost 1 base to trimming and J lost 8 bases, with 12 bases between them. The CDR3 sequence: CASSIGYAADEQFF. The DNA for the CDR3 is TGTGCCAGTAGTATAGGTTACGCGGCGGATGAGCAGTTCTTC.

The sample holds many counts of this clonotype. The chain combines TRBV30 with TRBJ1-5, with D hard to call. The germline gives CDR1 GTSNPN, CDR2 SVGIG (reference sequence). V gave up 0 bases and J gave up 7 bases, with 10 bases separating them. The CDR3 has 13 residues. The CDR3 loop reads CAWSVSEGQPQHF. CDR3 bases: TGTGCCTGGAGTGTATCCGAAGGGCAGCCCCAGCATTTT.

Turning to this clonotype: The junction differs from germline at one of its ends, possibly a read error. V usage is TRBV5-1 and J usage is TRBJ1-6, with a tentative D call TRBD1 (5 bases). Germline assignment: CDR1 SGHRS and CDR2 YFSETQ. The CDR3 covers 13 residues. CDR3 nucleotide sequence: TGCGTCAGCAGCTTGGGGGGTAATTCACCCCTCCACTTT. Translated, it gives CVSSLGGNSPLHF. The complete variable domain, with remaining parts taken from reference TRBV5-1 and TRBJ1-6, reads KAGVTQTPRYLIKTRGQQVTLSCSPISGHRSVSWYQQTPGQGLQFLFEYFSETQRNKGNFPGRFSGRQFSNSRSEMNVSTLELGDSALYLCVSSLGGNSPLHFGNGTRLTVT.

This clonotype was seen a handful of times. The CDR3 coding sequence is TGTGCCTCCTTTATCCCAGATACGCAGTATTTT. Protein: CASFIPDTQYF. This chain uses TRBV6-1 with TRBJ2-3; D ambiguous. This CDR3 is 11 amino acids long. Per the germline V gene, CDR1 is MNHNS and CDR2 is SASEGT. Between the trimmed V and J ends, which lost 11 bases and 4 bases, there was a span of 10 bases.

Only a few counts were recorded for this clonotype. The CDR3 region is CASSSRDAEEEKLFF. In nucleotides, the CDR3 is TGTGCCAGCAGCTCCCGGGACGCTGAAGAGGAAAAACTGTTTTTT. The chain combines TRBV11-2 with TRBJ1-4; a possible D gene is TRBD1 (5 bases). This CDR3 region has 15 residues. Trimming cost V 4 bases and J 8 bases, with 17 bases left between them. Germline CDR1 SGHAT, CDR2 FQNNGV.

This clonotype has a count of ten or more. V is TRBV3-1 and J is TRBJ2-3; a possible D gene is TRBD2 (5 bases). V was shortened by 0 bases and J by 3 bases, with 16 bases between the two germline ends. Germline-derived CDR1 and CDR2 are LGHDT and YNNKEL (reference sequence). CDR3 length: 17 residues. CDR3 DNA: TGTGCCAGCAGCCAAGATCACTACACGGAGGATACAGATACGCAGTATTTT. Protein: CASSQDHYTEDTDTQYF.

This clonotype was counted many times. V usage is TRBV3-1 and J usage is TRBJ2-3; D call uncertain. The CDR3 loop spans 12 amino acids. V was trimmed by 2 bases and J by 4 bases, leaving 4 bases between them. The V gene's germline CDR1 is LGHDT and CDR2 YNNKEL (reference sequence). The CDR3 bases are TGTGCCAGCAGCCAACTTTCAGATACGCAGTATTTT. Its protein product is CASSQLSDTQYF.

V is TRBV3-1 and J is TRBJ2-1; D ambiguous. This CDR3 is 12 amino acids long. With 1 base removed from V and 8 bases from J, the gap between germline ends came to 6 bases. Germline V gene data show CDR1 as LGHDT and CDR2 as YNNKEL (reference sequence). CDR3 in amino acids: CASSQVDHEQFF. The CDR3 nucleotides are TGTGCCAGCAGCCAAGTGGATCATGAGCAGTTCTTC.

This clonotype was detected many times. This rearrangement joins TRBV2 to TRBJ1-6; D remains unclear. Per the germline V gene, CDR1 is SNHLY and CDR2 is FYNNEI. The CDR3 loop spans 14 amino acids. V was shortened by 7 bases and J by 6 bases, with 13 bases between the two germline ends. The CDR3 here is CASTWSRLNSPLHF. CDR3 coding DNA: TGTGCCAGCACTTGGTCCAGACTTAATTCACCCCTCCACTTT.

The chain uses TRBV7-2 and TRBJ2-1, with 10 bases aligning to TRBD2. Per the germline V gene, CDR1 is SGHTA and CDR2 is FQGNSA. The CDR3 length is 15 residues. Trimming removed 5 bases from V and 3 bases from J; junction bases left unmatched: 4. The CDR3 coding sequence is TGTGCCAGCAGCAGCGGGGGGGCCGACTACAATGAGCAGTTCTTC. Translating gives CASSSGGADYNEQFF.

The sample holds many counts of this clonotype. The CDR3 region has the DNA TGTGCCAGCAGCCCAACAGGGGAAAAGTACACAGATACGCAGTATTTT. It is translated as CASSPTGEKYTDTQYF. The chain recombines TRBV12-3 or TRBV12-4 with TRBJ2-3; TRBD1 matches at 7 bases. The CDR3 length is 16 residues. V was pared by 6 bases and J by 2 bases, with 11 bases of the junction left unmatched.

In its sample, this clonotype was seen many times. The rearrangement links TRBV6-6 to TRBJ2-7; tentative D call: TRBD1 (6 bases). Trimming left V 0 bases short and J 2 bases short, with 8 bases between. This CDR3 contains 14 residues. The V gene's germline CDR1 is MNHNY and CDR2 SVGAGI (reference sequence). CDR3 nucleotides: TGTGCCAGCAGTTACTCGGACAGTACCTACGAGCAGTACTTC. Translated, it gives CASSYSDSTYEQYF.

This clonotype was seen ten or more times. V gene TRBV4-1 combines with J gene TRBJ2-7; D gene unclear. Trimming took off 1 base at V and 7 bases at J, with 8 bases between the two ends. The CDR3 is made up of 12 amino acids. Germline V lookup: CDR1 MGHRA, CDR2 YSYEKL. CDR3 in amino acids: CASSQVGAEQYF. The CDR3 region has the DNA TGCGCCAGCAGCCAAGTTGGAGCTGAGCAGTACTTC.

This chain connects TRBV7-9 to TRBJ2-5; D is perhaps TRBD2 (6 bases). CDR1 and CDR2 (germline): SEHNR, FQNEAQ (reference sequence). The CDR3 consists of 14 residues. Trimming removed 2 bases at V and 5 bases at J, with 12 bases between. CDR3 DNA sequence: TGTGCCAGCAGCTTACCCCTAGCGTCCGAGACCCAGTACTTC. Protein product: CASSLPLASETQYF.

The rearrangement uses TRBV5-1 and TRBJ2-3, with TRBD2 matching 8 bases. The junction had 3 bases not matched to a gene; V was cut back by 0 bases and J by 3 bases. The CDR3 is 15 amino acids. Germline loops: CDR1 SGHRS, CDR2 YFSETQ. Here the CDR3 reads CASSLASGWTDTQYF. The CDR3 coding sequence is TGCGCCAGCAGCTTGGCTAGCGGGTGGACAGATACGCAGTATTTT.

This clonotype was counted only a few times. This chain uses TRBV2 with TRBJ2-5, with 7 bases that match TRBD1. Germline V gives CDR1 SNHLY, CDR2 FYNNEI. The CDR3 extends over 15 amino acids. Unmatched junction bases numbered 12, after V lost 6 bases and J lost 5 bases. The CDR3 coding sequence is TGTGCCAGCAGGACCGGGACAGCTCCCGGGGAGACCCAGTACTTC. This codes for CASRTGTAPGETQYF.